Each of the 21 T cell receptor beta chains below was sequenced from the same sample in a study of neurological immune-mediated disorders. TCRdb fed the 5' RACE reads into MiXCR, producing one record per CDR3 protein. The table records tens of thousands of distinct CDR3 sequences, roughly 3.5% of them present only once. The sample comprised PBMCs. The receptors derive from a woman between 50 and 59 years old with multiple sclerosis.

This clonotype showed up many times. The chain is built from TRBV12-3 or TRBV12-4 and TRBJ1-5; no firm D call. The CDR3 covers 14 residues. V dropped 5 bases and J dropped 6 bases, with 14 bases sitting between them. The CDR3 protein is CASSLSGFIQPQHF. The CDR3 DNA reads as TGTGCCAGCAGTCTAAGCGGATTTATTCAGCCCCAGCATTTT.

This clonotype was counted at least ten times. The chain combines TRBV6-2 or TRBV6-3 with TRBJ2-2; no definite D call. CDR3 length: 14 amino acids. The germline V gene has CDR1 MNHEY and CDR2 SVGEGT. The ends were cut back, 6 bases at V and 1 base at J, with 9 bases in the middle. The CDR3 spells CASRNWGNTGELFF. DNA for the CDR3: TGTGCCAGCAGAAACTGGGGGAACACCGGGGAGCTGTTTTTT.

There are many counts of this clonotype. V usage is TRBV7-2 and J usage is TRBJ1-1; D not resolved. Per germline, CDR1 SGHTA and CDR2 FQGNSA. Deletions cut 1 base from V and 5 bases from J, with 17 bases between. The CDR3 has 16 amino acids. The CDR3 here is CASSLDSALAGTEAFF. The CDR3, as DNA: TGTGCCAGCAGCTTAGATTCGGCACTCGCCGGGACTGAAGCTTTCTTT.

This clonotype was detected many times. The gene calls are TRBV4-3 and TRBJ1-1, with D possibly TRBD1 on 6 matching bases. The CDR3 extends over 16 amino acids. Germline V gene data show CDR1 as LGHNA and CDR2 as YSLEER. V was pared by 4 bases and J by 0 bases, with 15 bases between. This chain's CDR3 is CASSPDSQLMNTEAFF. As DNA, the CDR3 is TGCGCCAGCAGCCCGGACAGTCAACTCATGAACACTGAAGCTTTCTTT.

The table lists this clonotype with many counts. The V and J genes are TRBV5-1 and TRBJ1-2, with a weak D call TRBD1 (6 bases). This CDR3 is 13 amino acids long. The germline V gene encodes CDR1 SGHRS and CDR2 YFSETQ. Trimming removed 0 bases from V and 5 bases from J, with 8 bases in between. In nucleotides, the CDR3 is TGCGCCAGCAGCTTGGGGACAGATTATGGCTACACCTTC. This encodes CASSLGTDYGYTF. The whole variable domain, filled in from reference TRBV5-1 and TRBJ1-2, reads KAGVTQTPRYLIKTRGQQVTLSCSPISGHRSVSWYQQTPGQGLQFLFEYFSETQRNKGNFPGRFSGRQFSNSRSEMNVSTLELGDSALYLCASSLGTDYGYTFGSGTRLTVV.

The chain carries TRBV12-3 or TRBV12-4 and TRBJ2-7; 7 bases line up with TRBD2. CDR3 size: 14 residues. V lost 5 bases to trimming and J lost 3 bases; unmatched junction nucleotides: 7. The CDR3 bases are TGTGCCAGCAGTGCGGCTAGCGGTCTCTACGAGCAGTACTTC. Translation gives CASSAASGLYEQYF.

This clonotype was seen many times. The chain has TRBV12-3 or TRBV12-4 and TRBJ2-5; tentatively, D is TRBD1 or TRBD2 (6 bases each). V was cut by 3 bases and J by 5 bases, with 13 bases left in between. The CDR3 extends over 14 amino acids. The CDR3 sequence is CASSFVGGGETQYF. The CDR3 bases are TGTGCCAGCAGTTTCGTGGGGGGCGGTGAGACCCAGTACTTC.

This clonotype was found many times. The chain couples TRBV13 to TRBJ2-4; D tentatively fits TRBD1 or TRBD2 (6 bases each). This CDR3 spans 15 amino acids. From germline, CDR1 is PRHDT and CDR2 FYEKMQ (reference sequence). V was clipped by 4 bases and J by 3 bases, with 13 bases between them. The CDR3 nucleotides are TGTGCCAGCAGCTGGAGGGGGGAGGACAAAAACATTCAGTACTTC. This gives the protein CASSWRGEDKNIQYF.

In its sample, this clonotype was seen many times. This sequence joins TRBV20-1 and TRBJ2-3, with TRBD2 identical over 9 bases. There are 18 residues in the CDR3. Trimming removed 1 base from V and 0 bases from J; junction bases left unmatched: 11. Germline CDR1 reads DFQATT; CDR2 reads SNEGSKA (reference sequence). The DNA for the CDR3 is TGCAGTGCTAGAGGATTTAGCGGGGGAGCGAAAAGCACAGATACGCAGTATTTT. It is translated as CSARGFSGGAKSTDTQYF.

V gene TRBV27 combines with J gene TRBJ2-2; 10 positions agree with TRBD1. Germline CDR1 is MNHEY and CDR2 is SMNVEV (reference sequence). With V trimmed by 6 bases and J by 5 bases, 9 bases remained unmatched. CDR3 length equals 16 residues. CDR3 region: CASRSPGQGRTGELFF. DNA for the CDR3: TGTGCCAGCAGATCACCGGGACAGGGGCGGACCGGGGAGCTGTTTTTT.

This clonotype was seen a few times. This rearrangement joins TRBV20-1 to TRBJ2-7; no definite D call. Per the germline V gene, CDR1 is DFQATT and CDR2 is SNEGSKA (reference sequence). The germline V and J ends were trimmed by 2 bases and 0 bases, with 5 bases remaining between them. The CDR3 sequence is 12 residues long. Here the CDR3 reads CSARYSSYEQYF. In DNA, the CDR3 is TGCAGTGCTAGATATAGCTCCTACGAGCAGTACTTC.

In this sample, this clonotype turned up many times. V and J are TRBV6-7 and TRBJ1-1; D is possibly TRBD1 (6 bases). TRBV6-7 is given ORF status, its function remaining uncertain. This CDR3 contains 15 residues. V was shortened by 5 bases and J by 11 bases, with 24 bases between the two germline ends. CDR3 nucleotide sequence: TGTGCCAGCAGTCGAAATACAGGGAGCTGCGGGGGGGCTTTCTTT. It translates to CASSRNTGSCGGAFF.

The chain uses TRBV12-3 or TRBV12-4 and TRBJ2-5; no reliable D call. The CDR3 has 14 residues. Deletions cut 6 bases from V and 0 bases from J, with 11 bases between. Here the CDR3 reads CASREGRYQETQYF. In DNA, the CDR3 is TGTGCCAGCAGGGAAGGACGGTACCAAGAGACCCAGTACTTC.

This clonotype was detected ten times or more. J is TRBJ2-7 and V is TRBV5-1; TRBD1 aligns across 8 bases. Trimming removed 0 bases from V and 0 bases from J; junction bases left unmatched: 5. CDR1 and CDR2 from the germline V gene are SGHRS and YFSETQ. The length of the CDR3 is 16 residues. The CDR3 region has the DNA TGCGCCAGCAGCTTGGCCGCTGGGACAGGCTCCTACGAGCAGTACTTC. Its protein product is CASSLAAGTGSYEQYF.

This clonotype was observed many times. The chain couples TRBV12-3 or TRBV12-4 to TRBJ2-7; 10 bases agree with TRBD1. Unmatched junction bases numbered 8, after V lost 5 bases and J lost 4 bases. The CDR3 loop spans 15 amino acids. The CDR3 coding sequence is TGTGCCAGCAGTGCCTGGGACAGGGGTGGGTACGAGCAGTACTTC. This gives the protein CASSAWDRGGYEQYF.

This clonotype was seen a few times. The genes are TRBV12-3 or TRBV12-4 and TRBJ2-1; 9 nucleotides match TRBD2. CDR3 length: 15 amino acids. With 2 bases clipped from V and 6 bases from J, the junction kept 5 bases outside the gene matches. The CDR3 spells CASSLWRGGRNEQFF. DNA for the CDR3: TGTGCCAGCAGTTTATGGCGGGGGGGCCGCAATGAGCAGTTCTTC.

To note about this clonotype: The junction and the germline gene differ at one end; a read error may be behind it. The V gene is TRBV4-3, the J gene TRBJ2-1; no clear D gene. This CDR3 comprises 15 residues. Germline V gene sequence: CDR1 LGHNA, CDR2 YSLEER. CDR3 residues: CASNQDRADYNEQFF. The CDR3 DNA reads TGCGCCAGCAACCAAGATAGGGCCGACTACAATGAGCAGTTCTTC.

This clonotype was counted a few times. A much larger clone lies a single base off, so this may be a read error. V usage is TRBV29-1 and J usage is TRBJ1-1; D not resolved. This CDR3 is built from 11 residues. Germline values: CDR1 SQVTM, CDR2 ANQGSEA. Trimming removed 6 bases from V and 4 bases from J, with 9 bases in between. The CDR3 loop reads CSVTEGTEAFF. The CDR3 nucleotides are TGCAGCGTCACAGAGGGCACTGAAGCTTTCTTT. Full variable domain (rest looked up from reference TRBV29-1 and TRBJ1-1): SAVISQKPSRDICQRGTSLTIQCQVDSQVTMMFWYRQQPGQSLTLIATANQGSEATYESGFVIDKFPISRPNLTFSTLTVSNMSPEDSSIYLCSVTEGTEAFFGQGTRLTVV.

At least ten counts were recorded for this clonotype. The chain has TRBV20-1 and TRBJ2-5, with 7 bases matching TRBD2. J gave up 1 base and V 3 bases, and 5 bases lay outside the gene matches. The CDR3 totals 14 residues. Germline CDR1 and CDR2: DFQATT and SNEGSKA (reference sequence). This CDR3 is CSASILAVQETQYF. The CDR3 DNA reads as TGCAGTGCTAGCATCCTAGCGGTCCAAGAGACCCAGTACTTC.

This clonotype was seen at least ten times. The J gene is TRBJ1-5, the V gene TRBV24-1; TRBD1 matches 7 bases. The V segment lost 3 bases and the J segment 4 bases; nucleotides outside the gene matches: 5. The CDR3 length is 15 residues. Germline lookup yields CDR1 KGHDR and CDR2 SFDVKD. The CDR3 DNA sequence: TGTGCCACCAGTGATAACAGGGGAGTTAATCAGCCCCAGCATTTT. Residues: CATSDNRGVNQPQHF.

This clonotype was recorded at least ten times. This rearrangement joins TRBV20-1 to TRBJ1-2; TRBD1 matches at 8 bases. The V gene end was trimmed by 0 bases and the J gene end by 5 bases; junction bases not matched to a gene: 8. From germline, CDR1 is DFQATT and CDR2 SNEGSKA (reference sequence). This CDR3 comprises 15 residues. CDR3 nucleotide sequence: TGCAGTGCTAGAGAAGTGGCAGGGGGCCGGTATGGCTACACCTTC. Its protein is CSAREVAGGRYGYTF.